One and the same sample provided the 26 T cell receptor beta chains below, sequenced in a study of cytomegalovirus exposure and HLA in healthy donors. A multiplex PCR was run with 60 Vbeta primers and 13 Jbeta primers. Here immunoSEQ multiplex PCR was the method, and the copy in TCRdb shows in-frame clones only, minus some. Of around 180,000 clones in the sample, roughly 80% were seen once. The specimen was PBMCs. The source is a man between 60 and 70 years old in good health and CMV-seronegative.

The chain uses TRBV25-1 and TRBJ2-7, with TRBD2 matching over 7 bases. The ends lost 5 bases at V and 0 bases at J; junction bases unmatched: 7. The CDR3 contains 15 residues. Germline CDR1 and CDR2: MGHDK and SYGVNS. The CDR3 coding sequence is TGTGCCAGCAGTCTGACGGGACTACGCTCCTACGAGCAGTACTTC. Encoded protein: CASSLTGLRSYEQYF.

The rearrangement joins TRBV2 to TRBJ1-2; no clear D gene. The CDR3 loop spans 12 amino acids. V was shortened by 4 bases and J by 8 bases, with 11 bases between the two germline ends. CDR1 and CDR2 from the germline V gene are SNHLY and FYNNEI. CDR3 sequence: CASSAGFTGYTF. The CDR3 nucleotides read TGTGCCAGCAGTGCGGGGTTCACGGGCTACACCTTC.

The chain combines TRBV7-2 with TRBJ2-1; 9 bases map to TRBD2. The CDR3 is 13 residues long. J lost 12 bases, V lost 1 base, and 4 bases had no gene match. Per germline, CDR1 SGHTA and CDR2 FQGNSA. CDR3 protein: CASSLVERGAQFF. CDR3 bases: TGTGCCAGCAGCTTAGTGGAGCGGGGGGCGCAGTTCTTC.

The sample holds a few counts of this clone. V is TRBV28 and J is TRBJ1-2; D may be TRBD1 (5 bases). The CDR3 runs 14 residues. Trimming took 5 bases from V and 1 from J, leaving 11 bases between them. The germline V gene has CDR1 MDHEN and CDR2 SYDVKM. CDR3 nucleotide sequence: TGTGCCAGCAGTACGGGGGGGGTTAACTATGGCTACACCTTC. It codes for CASSTGGVNYGYTF.

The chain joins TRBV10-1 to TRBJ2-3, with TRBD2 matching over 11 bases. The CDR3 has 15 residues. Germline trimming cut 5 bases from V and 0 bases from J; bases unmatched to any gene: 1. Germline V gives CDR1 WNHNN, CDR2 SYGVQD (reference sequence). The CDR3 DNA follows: TGCGCCAGCAGTCGGACTAGCGGGAGCACAGATACGCAGTATTTT. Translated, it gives CASSRTSGSTDTQYF.

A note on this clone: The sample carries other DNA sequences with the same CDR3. The CDR3, as DNA: TGTGCCAGCAGCGGGACAGGGGGCGCCTATGGCTACACCTTC. As protein: CASSGTGGAYGYTF. The V call is TRBV9, the J call TRBJ1-2; 11 nucleotides align to TRBD1. V gave up 3 bases and J gave up 4 bases; unmatched junction bases: 2. The length of the CDR3 is 14 residues. The germline CDR1 and CDR2 sequences are SGDLS and YYNGEE.

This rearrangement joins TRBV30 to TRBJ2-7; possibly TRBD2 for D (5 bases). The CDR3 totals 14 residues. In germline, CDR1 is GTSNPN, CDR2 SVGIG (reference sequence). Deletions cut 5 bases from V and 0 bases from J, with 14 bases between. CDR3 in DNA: TGTGCCTGGGGGCCCTATGGGAGCTCCTACGAGCAGTACTTC. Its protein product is CAWGPYGSSYEQYF.

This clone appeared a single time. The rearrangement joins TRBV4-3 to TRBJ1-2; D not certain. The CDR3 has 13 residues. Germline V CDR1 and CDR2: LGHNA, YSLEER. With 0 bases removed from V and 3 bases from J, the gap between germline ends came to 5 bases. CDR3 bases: TGCGCCAGCAGCCAAGACAACTACTATGGCTACACCTTC. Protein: CASSQDNYYGYTF.

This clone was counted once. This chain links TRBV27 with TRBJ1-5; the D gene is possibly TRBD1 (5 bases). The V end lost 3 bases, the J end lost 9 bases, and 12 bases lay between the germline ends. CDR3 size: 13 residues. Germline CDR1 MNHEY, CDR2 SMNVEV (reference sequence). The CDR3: CASSFAPGLPQHF. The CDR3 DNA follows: TGTGCCAGCAGTTTTGCCCCAGGGTTGCCCCAGCATTTT.

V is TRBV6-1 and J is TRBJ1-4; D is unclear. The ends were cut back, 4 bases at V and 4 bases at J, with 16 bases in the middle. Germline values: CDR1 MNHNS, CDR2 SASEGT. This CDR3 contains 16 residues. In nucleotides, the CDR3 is TGTGCCAGCAGTGTGGGAGAGGGTCGGGGTAATGAAAAACTGTTTTTT. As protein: CASSVGEGRGNEKLFF.

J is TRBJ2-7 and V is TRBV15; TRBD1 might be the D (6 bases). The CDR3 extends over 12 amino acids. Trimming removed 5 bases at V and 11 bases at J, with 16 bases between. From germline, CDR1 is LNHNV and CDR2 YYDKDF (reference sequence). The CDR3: CATSAHGGPEYF. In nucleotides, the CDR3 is TGTGCCACCAGCGCCCATGGGGGCCCCGAGTACTTC.

Here the CDR3 DNA reads TGTGCCAGCAGTGGGGGCAGGAACTATAATTCACCCCTCCACTTT. This translates into CASSGGRNYNSPLHF. The rearrangement uses TRBV2 and TRBJ1-6; the D gene is possibly TRBD1 (5 bases). This CDR3 has 15 amino acids. Trimming took off 4 bases at V and 3 bases at J, with 10 bases between the two ends. Germline V gives CDR1 SNHLY, CDR2 FYNNEI.

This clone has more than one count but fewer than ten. CDR3 bases: TGTGCCACCAGCAGAGACGGCGGGGGCCAAGGGGTAGAGACCCAGTACTTC. Amino acids: CATSRDGGGQGVETQYF. This chain connects TRBV15 to TRBJ2-5, with D maybe TRBD2 (7 bases). Germline V gives CDR1 LNHNV, CDR2 YYDKDF (reference sequence). The CDR3 runs to 17 residues. Trimming left V 0 bases short and J 4 bases short, with 18 bases between.

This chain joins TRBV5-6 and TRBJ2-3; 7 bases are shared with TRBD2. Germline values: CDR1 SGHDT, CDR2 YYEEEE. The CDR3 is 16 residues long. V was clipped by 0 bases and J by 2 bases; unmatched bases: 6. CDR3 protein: CASSLGLAASTDTQYF. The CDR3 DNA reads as TGTGCCAGCAGCTTGGGGCTAGCGGCCTCCACAGATACGCAGTATTTT.

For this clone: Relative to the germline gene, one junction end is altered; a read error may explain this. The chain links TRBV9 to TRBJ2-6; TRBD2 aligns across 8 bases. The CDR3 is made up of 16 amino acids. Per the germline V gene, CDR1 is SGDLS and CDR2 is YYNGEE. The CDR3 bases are TGTGCCAGCAGCCCGGGGGGTACGGGGGGGGCCAACGTCCTGCCTTTC. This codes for CASSPGGTGGANVLPF.

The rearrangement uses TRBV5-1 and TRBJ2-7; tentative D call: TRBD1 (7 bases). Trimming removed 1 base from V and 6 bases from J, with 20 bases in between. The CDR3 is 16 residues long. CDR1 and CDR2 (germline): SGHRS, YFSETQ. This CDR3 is CASSLIGRGAAGEQYF. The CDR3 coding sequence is TGCGCCAGCAGCTTGATCGGCAGGGGGGCAGCGGGCGAGCAGTACTTC.

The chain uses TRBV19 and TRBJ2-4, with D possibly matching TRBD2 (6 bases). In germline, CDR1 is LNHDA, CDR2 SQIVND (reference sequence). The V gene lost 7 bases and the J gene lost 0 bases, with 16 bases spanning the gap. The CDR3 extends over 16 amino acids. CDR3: CASTEGRSLAKNIQYF. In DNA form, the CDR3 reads TGTGCCAGTACGGAGGGAAGATCCCTAGCCAAAAACATTCAGTACTTC. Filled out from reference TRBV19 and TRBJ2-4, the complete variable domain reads DGGITQSPKYLFRKEGQNVTLSCEQNLNHDAMYWYRQDPGQGLRLIYYSQIVNDFQKGDIAEGYSVSREKKESFPLTVTSAQKNPTAFYLCASTEGRSLAKNIQYFGAGTRLSVL.

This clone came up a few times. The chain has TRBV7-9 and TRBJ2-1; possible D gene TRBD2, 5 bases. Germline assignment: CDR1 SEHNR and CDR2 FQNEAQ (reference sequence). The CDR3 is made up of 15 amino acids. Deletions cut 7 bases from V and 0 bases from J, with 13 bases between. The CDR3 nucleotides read TGTGCCAGCATCCCCGGACTTAGCTCCTACAATGAGCAGTTCTTC. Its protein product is CASIPGLSSYNEQFF.

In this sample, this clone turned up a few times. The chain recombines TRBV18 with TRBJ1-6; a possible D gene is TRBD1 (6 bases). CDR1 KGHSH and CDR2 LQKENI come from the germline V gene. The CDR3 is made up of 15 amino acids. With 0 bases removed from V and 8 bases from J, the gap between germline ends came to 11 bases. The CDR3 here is CASSPPGGADSPLHF. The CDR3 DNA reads TGTGCCAGCTCACCACCCGGGGGGGCGGATTCACCCCTCCACTTT.

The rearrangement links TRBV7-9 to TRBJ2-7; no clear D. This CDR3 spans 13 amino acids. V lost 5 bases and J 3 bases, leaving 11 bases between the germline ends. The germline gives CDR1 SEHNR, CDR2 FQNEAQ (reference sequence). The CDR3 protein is CASSPGKHYEQYF. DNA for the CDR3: TGTGCCAGCAGCCCAGGAAAGCACTACGAGCAGTACTTC.

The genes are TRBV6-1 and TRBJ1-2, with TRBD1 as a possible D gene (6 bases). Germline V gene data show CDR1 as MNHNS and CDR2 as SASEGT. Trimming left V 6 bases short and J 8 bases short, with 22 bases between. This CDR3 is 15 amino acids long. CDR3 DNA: TGTGCCAGCAGCGAGACAGGACGGCACATGGGCGGCTACACCTTC. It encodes CASSETGRHMGGYTF.

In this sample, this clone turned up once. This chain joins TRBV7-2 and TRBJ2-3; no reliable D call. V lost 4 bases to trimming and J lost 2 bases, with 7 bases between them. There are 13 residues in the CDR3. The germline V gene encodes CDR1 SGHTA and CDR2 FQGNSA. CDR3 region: CASSSRHTDTQYF. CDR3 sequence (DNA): TGTGCCAGCAGCTCGAGACACACAGATACGCAGTATTTT.

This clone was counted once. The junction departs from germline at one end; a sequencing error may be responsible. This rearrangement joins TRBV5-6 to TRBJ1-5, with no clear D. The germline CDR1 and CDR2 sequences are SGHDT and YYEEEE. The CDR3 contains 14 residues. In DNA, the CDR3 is TGTGCCAGCAGCCCGGCGGGCAGCAGTCAGCCCCAGCATTTT. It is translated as CASSPAGSSQPQHF.

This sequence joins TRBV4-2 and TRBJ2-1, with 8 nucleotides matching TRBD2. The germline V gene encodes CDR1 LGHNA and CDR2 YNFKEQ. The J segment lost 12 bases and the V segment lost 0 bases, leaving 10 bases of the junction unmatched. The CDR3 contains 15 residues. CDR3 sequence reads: CASSQDRGWAGGQFF. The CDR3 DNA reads TGTGCCAGCAGCCAAGATAGGGGGTGGGCGGGAGGGCAGTTCTTC.

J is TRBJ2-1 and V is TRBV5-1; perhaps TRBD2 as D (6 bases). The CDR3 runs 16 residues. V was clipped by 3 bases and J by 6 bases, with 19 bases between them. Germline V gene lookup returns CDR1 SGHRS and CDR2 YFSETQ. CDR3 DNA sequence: TGCGCCAGCAGCTCGGGGTCAACGGCGGGGTCCAATGAGCAGTTCTTC. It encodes CASSSGSTAGSNEQFF.

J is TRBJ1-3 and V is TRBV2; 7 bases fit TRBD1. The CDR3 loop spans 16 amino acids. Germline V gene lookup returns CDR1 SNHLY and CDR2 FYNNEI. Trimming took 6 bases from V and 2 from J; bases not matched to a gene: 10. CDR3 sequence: CASRDPIQGTGNTIYF. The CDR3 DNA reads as TGTGCCAGCAGGGACCCAATACAGGGGACTGGAAACACCATATATTTT.